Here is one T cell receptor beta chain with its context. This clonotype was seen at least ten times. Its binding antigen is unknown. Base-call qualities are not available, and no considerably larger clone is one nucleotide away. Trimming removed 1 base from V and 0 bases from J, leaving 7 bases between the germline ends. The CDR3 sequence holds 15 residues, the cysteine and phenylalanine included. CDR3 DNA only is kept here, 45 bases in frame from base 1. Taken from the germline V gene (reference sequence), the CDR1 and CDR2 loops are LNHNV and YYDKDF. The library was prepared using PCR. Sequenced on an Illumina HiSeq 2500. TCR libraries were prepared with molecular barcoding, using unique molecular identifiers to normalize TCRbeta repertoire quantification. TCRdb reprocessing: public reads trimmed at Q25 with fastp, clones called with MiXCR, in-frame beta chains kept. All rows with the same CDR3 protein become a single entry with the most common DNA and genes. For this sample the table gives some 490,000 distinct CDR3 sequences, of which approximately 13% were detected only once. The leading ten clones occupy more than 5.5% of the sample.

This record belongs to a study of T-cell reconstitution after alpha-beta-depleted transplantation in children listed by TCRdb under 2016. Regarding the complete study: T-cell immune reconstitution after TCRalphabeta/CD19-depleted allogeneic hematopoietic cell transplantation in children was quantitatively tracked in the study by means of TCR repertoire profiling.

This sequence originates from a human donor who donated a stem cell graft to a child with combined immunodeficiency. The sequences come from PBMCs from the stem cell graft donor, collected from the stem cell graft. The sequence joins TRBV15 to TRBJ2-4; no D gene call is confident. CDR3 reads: CATSRVGIAKNIQYF. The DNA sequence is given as TGTGCCACCAGCAGAGTAGGAATAGCCAAAAACATTCAGTACTTC.